These T cell receptor beta chains were read from a single sample in a study of T cell clones after liver transplantation. This table comes from immunoSEQ multiplex PCR, and its TCRdb copy is limited to in-frame clones, with some not included. The sample has roughly 120,000 clones, 90% seen once. The material sequenced was CD4+ T cells from blood, taken 12 months after liver transplant. The receptors stem from a human patient who received a liver transplant. Some T cells may be transferred from the graft donor. Both conserved end residues are part of each CDR3. The order of the fields is J gene, V gene, D gene, clone size, CDR3 protein, CDR3 DNA. A D gene is named only where the DNA matches it firmly. A row's size may be missing; if present it is once, few, many or a size class.

TRBJ2-7 TRBV2 TRBD1 . CASSEGDSLSYEQYF TGTGCCAGCAGTGAAGGGGACAGTCTAAGTTACGAGCAGTACTTC
TRBJ2-7 TRBV18 . . CASSPGSYEQYF TGTGCCAGCTCACCGGGCTCCTACGAGCAGTACTTC
TRBJ2-1 TRBV7-2 TRBD1 . CASNPDRGRYEQFF TGTGCCAGCAACCCAGACAGGGGGCGATATGAGCAGTTCTTC
TRBJ2-2 TRBV28 TRBD2 . CASKASGNPGELFF TGTGCCAGCAAGGCTAGCGGGAACCCCGGGGAGCTGTTTTTT
TRBJ2-2 TRBV6-1 . . CASNRGGTGELFF TGTGCCAGCAACAGGGGGGGCACCGGGGAGCTGTTTTTT
TRBJ2-3 TRBV6-6 . . CATKDTSDTQYF TGTGCCACTAAAGATACGTCGGATACGCAGTATTTT
TRBJ1-1 TRBV19 . . CASSPRGAGTEAFF TGTGCCAGTAGTCCTCGGGGGGCTGGCACTGAAGCTTTCTTT
TRBJ2-5 TRBV7-9 TRBD2 once CASYVAGTGETQYF TGTGCCTCCTATGTAGCGGGGACGGGAGAGACCCAGTACTTC
TRBJ2-2 TRBV6-1 . . CASNTGDHTGELFF TGTGCCAGCAACACTGGGGATCACACCGGGGAGCTGTTTTTT
TRBJ2-5 TRBV28 . . CASSLPGAETQYF TGTGCCAGCAGTTTGCCGGGGGCAGAGACCCAGTACTTC
TRBJ1-3 TRBV18 . . CASSPGGTGNTIYF TGTGCCAGCTCACCGGGAGGGACTGGAAACACCATATATTTT
TRBJ1-5 TRBV9 . . CASSATAGTNQPQHF TGTGCCAGCAGCGCAACCGCAGGGACCAATCAGCCCCAGCATTTT
TRBJ1-4 TRBV10-1 TRBD1 . CASSERQGSVSCRLFF TGCGCCAGCAGTGAAAGACAGGGGTCGGTCTCTTGTCGACTGTTTTTT
TRBJ2-5 TRBV6-1 . once CASSREFGETQYF TGTGCCAGCAGCAGGGAATTCGGAGAGACCCAGTACTTC
TRBJ2-1 TRBV19 . . CASSSRQGRGNNEQFF TGTGCCAGTAGTTCCCGGCAGGGGAGGGGAAACAATGAGCAGTTCTTC
TRBJ2-1 TRBV7-2 . . CASSSAGTEQFF TGTGCCAGCAGCTCTGCCGGGACGGAGCAGTTCTTC